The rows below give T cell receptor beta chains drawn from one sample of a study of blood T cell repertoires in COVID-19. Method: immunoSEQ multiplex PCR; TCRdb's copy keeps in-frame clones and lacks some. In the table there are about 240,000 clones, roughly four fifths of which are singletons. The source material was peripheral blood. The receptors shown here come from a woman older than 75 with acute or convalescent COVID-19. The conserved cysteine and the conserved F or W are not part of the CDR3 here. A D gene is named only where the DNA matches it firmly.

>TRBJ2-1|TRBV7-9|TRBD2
ASIGASGGNEQF
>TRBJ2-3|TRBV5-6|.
ASSRGGRVGDTQY
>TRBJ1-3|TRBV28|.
ASSPSGSGNTIY
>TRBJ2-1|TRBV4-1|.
ASSESRGGMEQF
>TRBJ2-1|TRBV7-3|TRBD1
ASSPRDRAYNEQF
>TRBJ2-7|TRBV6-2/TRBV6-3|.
ASSYPNSRATANYGQY
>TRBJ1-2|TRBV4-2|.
ASSQDRGQGFYGYT
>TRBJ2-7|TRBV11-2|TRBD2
ASSFSTSGGSYEQY
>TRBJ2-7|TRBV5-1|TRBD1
ASLGSPGQGNSLHYEVPLRQY
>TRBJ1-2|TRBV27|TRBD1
ASRKTGEGDGYT
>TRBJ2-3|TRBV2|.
ASSVGQGRTDTQY
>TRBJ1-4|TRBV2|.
ASSALINEKLF
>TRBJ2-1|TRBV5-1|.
ASSPGFSVDEQF
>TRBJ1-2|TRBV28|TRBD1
ASGQGRQGYT
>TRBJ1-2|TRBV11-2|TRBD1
ASSLDLGQDYGYT
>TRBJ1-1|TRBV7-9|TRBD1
ASNQGAEAF
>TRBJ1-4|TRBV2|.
ASSKTGNNEKLF
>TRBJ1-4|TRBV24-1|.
ATSDSTVGGVKLF
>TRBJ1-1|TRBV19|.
ASNRLGRMNTEAF
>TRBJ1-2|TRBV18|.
ASSPNTGNYGYT
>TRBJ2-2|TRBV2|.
ASRIGGFGTGELF
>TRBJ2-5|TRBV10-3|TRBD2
AISVGREETQY
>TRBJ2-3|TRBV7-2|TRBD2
ASSLRVAGGPSDTQY
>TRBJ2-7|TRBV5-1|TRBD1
ASSLRDSYEQY
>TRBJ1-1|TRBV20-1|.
SASSGATGPIEAF
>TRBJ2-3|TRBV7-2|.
ASSYRPSGSTDTQY
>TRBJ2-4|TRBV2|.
ASRGDLNIQY
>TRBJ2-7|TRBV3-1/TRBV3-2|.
ASSRDNYEQY
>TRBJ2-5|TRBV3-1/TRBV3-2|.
ASSQGHAQTQY
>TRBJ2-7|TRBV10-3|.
AIRKRALSYEQY
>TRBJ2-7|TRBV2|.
ASSEARRSYEQY
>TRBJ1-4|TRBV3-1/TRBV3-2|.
ASSHRGIANEKLF
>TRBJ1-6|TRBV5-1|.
ASSQGINPNSPLH
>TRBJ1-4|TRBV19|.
ASSHTGNEKLF
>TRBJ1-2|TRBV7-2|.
ASSIQGFYGYT
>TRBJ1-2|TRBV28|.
ASSSIRVSGYT
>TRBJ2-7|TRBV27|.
ASNNRPTYEQY
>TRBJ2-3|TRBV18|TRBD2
ASSPLTRGNVATQY
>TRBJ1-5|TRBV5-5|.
ASSMTGGDQPQH
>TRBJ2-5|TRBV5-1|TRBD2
ASSLAASGGTYQETQY
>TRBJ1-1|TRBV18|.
ASSPLAGGSTEAF
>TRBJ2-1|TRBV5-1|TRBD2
ASSSGGRGYNEQF
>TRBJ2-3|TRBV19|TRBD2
ASSITDRGGSTDTQY
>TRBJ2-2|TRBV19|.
ASRLANTGELF
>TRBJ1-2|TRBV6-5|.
ASSEGVLNGYT
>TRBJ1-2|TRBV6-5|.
ASSSTDNYGYT
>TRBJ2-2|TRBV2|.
ASSSQAGVTGELF
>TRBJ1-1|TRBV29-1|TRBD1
SVVGQGYTEAF
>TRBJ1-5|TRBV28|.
ASNSRTGNQPQH
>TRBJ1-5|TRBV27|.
ASSLRAPTASNQPQH
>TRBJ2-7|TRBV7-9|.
ASSAQGVHEQY
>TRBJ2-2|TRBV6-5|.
ASTTGSGELF
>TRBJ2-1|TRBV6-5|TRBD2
ASSPSLAGYHEQF
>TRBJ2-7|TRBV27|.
ASSLFGYTNYEQY
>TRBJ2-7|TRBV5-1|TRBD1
ASSWDRDSYEQY
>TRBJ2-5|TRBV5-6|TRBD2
ASSPLEAGGQETQY
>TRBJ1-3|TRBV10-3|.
AISEGQGVGNTIY
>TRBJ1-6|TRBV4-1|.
ASSQDHNSPLH
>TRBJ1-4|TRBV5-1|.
ASSLVGGTANEKLF
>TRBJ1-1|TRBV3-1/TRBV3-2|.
ASSPPRGNTEAF